These T cell receptor beta chains were read from a single sample in a study of radiation and T cells in renal cell carcinoma. Using immunoSEQ multiplex PCR, the repertoire was profiled, and TCRdb retains in-frame clones only, with some absent. The table shows some 140,000 clones, with about 88% occurring only once. The sequencing used blood, collected from a patient whose treatment included radiotherapy and nephrectomy. These TCRs come from a woman aged 45-59 years with renal cell carcinoma. The CDR3 runs from the conserved cysteine through the conserved F or W. A D gene is named only where the DNA matches it firmly. Clone size, where shown, is once, few, many, or a class for clones that have expanded.

D gene: NA
V gene: TRBV7-3
clone size: NA
J gene: TRBJ1-2
CDR3 length: 14
CDR3 DNA: TGTGCCAGCAGCTTGGATAACGTAGGCTATGGCTACACCTTC
CDR3 protein: CASSLDNVGYGYTF

D gene: NA
V gene: TRBV19
clone size: few
J gene: TRBJ1-5
CDR3 length: 13
CDR3 DNA: TGTGCCAGTAGTATCGGGTTCGAGCAGCCCCAGCATTTT
CDR3 protein: CASSIGFEQPQHF

D gene: TRBD1
V gene: TRBV9
clone size: few
J gene: TRBJ1-6
CDR3 length: 16
CDR3 DNA: TGTGCCAGCAGCCCAGATTGGGACAGGGGGAATTCACCCCTCCACTTT
CDR3 protein: CASSPDWDRGNSPLHF

D gene: TRBD1
V gene: TRBV2
clone size: NA
J gene: TRBJ1-2
CDR3 length: 14
CDR3 DNA: TGTGCCAGCAGCCCGACAGGGCTCTATGAAGGCTACACCTTC
CDR3 protein: CASSPTGLYEGYTF

D gene: NA
V gene: TRBV5-1
clone size: NA
J gene: TRBJ2-3
CDR3 length: 14
CDR3 DNA: TGCGCCAGCAGGTGGCAGGGCAACACAGATACGCAGTATTTT
CDR3 protein: CASRWQGNTDTQYF

D gene: NA
V gene: TRBV5-4
clone size: NA
J gene: TRBJ1-6
CDR3 length: 14
CDR3 DNA: TGTGCCAGCAGCTTTCAGATGTTCAATTCACCCCTCCACTTT
CDR3 protein: CASSFQMFNSPLHF

D gene: NA
V gene: TRBV9
clone size: NA
J gene: TRBJ2-3
CDR3 length: 14
CDR3 DNA: TGTGCCAGCAGCGGGGATCCGGTCGGGGATACGCAGTATTTT
CDR3 protein: CASSGDPVGDTQYF

D gene: TRBD1
V gene: TRBV19
clone size: NA
J gene: TRBJ1-1
CDR3 length: 14
CDR3 DNA: TGTGCCACCGACAGGGCGGGGATGAGCACTGAAGCTTTCTTT
CDR3 protein: CATDRAGMSTEAFF

D gene: NA
V gene: TRBV18
clone size: once
J gene: TRBJ2-5
CDR3 length: 13
CDR3 DNA: TGTGCCAGCTCCCCCGGACAGCAAGAGACCCAGTACTTC
CDR3 protein: CASSPGQQETQYF

D gene: NA
V gene: TRBV4-1
clone size: once
J gene: TRBJ1-4
CDR3 length: 16
CDR3 DNA: TGCGCCAGCAGCCAGGCCCACAGTACCATTAATGAAAAACTGTTTTTT
CDR3 protein: CASSQAHSTINEKLFF

D gene: NA
V gene: TRBV18
clone size: NA
J gene: TRBJ1-4
CDR3 length: 16
CDR3 DNA: TGTGCCAGCTCACCGACGGGAGGAATTGCTAATGAAAAACTGTTTTTT
CDR3 protein: CASSPTGGIANEKLFF

D gene: NA
V gene: TRBV5-1
clone size: NA
J gene: TRBJ1-2
CDR3 length: 15
CDR3 DNA: TGCGCCAGCAGCCATGGACAGAGAGCTAACTATGGCTACACCTTC
CDR3 protein: CASSHGQRANYGYTF

D gene: NA
V gene: TRBV6-1
clone size: NA
J gene: TRBJ2-3
CDR3 length: 16
CDR3 DNA: TGTGCCAGCAGTGAACTCCGAGACACTACCACAGATACGCAGTATTTT
CDR3 protein: CASSELRDTTTDTQYF

D gene: TRBD1
V gene: TRBV19
clone size: NA
J gene: TRBJ1-1
CDR3 length: 15
CDR3 DNA: TGTGCCAGTAGTGGTATGGACAGGTTGAACACTGAAGCTTTCTTT
CDR3 protein: CASSGMDRLNTEAFF

D gene: TRBD2
V gene: TRBV13
clone size: medium-sized
J gene: TRBJ2-3
CDR3 length: 16
CDR3 DNA: TGTGCCAGCGATCTAGCGGGACTTACTAGCACAGATACGCAGTATTTT
CDR3 protein: CASDLAGLTSTDTQYF

D gene: NA
V gene: TRBV10-3
clone size: NA
J gene: TRBJ1-1
CDR3 length: 14
CDR3 DNA: TGTGCCATCAGTGAGTCGGGCGGGCCCACTGAAGCTTTCTTT
CDR3 protein: CAISESGGPTEAFF

D gene: NA
V gene: TRBV9
clone size: NA
J gene: TRBJ1-5
CDR3 length: 14
CDR3 DNA: TGTGCCAGCAGCGTAGTCGGGAGCAATCAGCCCCAGCATTTT
CDR3 protein: CASSVVGSNQPQHF

D gene: TRBD2
V gene: TRBV9
clone size: NA
J gene: TRBJ2-5
CDR3 length: 17
CDR3 DNA: TGTGCCAGCAGCGTAGACCCTAGCGGGGGGATACGAGAGACCCAGTACTTC
CDR3 protein: CASSVDPSGGIRETQYF

D gene: TRBD2
V gene: TRBV7-8
clone size: NA
J gene: TRBJ2-1
CDR3 length: 18
CDR3 DNA: TGTGCCAGCAGCTCCAGAGGGGCGGGGGGGAGCTCCTACAATGAGCAGTTCTTC
CDR3 protein: CASSSRGAGGSSYNEQFF

D gene: TRBD1
V gene: TRBV5-8
clone size: NA
J gene: TRBJ1-5
CDR3 length: 14
CDR3 DNA: TGTGCCAGCAGCTTGGGACAGGGGCATCAGCCCCAGCATTTT
CDR3 protein: CASSLGQGHQPQHF

D gene: NA
V gene: TRBV7-2
clone size: NA
J gene: TRBJ1-5
CDR3 length: 14
CDR3 DNA: TGTGCCAGCAGCTTAGACAGGGGCAATCAGCCCCAGCATTTT
CDR3 protein: CASSLDRGNQPQHF

D gene: NA
V gene: TRBV6-1
clone size: NA
J gene: TRBJ1-5
CDR3 length: 15
CDR3 DNA: TGTGCCAGCAGTGAAGACAGTCTTAGCAATCAGCCCCAGCATTTT
CDR3 protein: CASSEDSLSNQPQHF

D gene: NA
V gene: TRBV11-2
clone size: NA
J gene: TRBJ2-2
CDR3 length: 15
CDR3 DNA: TGTGCCAGCAGCTTAATGGGGGAGGCCACCGGGGAGCTGTTTTTT
CDR3 protein: CASSLMGEATGELFF

D gene: TRBD1
V gene: TRBV7-2
clone size: NA
J gene: TRBJ2-5
CDR3 length: 15
CDR3 DNA: TGTGCCAGCAGGATAGGGACAGGGGGGAGAGAGACCCAGTACTTC
CDR3 protein: CASRIGTGGRETQYF

D gene: NA
V gene: TRBV10-3
clone size: NA
J gene: TRBJ1-1
CDR3 length: 13
CDR3 DNA: TGTGCCATCAGCTTACTTGAGAGCACTGAAGCTTTCTTT
CDR3 protein: CAISLLESTEAFF

D gene: TRBD1
V gene: TRBV4-2
clone size: NA
J gene: TRBJ1-6
CDR3 length: 14
CDR3 DNA: TGTGCCAGCAGTCTGGACAGGGGTCGTTCACCCCTCCACTTT
CDR3 protein: CASSLDRGRSPLHF